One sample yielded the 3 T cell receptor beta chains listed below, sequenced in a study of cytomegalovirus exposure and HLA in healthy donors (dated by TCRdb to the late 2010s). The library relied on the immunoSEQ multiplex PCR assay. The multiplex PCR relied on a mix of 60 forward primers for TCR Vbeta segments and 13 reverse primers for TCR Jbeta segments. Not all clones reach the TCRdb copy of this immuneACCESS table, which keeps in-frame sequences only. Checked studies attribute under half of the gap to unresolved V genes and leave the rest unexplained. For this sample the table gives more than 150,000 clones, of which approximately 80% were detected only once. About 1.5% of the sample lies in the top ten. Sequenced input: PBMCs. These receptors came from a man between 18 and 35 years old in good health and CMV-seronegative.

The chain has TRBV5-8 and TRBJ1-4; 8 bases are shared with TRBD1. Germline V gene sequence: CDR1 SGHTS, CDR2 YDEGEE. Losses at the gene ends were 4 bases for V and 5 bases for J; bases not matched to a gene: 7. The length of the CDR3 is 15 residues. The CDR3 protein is CASSAGQGINEKLFF. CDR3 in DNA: TGTGCCAGCAGCGCAGGACAGGGCATAAATGAAAAACTGTTTTTT.

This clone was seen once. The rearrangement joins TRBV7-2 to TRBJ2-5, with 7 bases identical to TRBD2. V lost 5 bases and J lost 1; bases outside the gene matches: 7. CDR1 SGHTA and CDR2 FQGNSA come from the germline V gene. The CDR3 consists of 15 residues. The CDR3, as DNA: TGTGCCAGCAGCACTTGGGCGGGGGTCCAAGAGACCCAGTACTTC. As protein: CASSTWAGVQETQYF.

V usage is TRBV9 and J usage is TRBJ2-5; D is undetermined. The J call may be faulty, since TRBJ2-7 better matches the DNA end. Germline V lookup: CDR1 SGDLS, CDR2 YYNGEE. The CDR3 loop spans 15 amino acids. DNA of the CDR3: TGTGCCAGCAGCGTAGAGCCAAGCTTGGACTACGAGCAGTACTTC. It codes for CASSVEPSLDYEQYF.